Listed below are T cell receptor beta chains from one sample, sequenced in a study of T-cell reconstitution after alpha-beta-depleted transplantation in children. TCRdb ran MiXCR on the PCR reads and lists one entry per CDR3 protein. Of hundreds of thousands of distinct CDR3 sequences in the sample, roughly 16% were seen once. The sequencing here drew on PBMCs, mostly from graft donor cells, taken 360 days after TCRalphabeta/CD19-depleted stem cell transplant. The receptors were sampled from a male patient younger than 18 who had a stem cell transplant for acute lymphoblastic leukemia, so the T cells may come from the graft donor. CDR3s include the opening cysteine and the closing phenylalanine or tryptophan. The order of the fields is V gene, D gene, J gene, clone size, CDR3 protein, CDR3 DNA. The D gene is left open where the match is weak. Rows may omit the clone size; those that give it use once, few, many or a size class.

TRBV6-1,NA,TRBJ1-2,NA,CASSTALGLHYGYTF,TGTGCCAGCAGTACCGCCTTGGGACTCCACTATGGCTACACCTTC
TRBV20-1,TRBD2,TRBJ2-6,few,CSATPLAGPHSGANVLTF,TGCAGTGCAACCCCGCTAGCGGGACCTCACTCTGGGGCCAACGTCCTGACTTTC
TRBV3-1,NA,TRBJ1-1,few,CASSQGVSTEAFF,TGTGCCAGCAGCCAAGGGGTGAGCACTGAAGCTTTCTTT
TRBV20-1,TRBD2,TRBJ2-1,NA,CSARAHWREYEQFF,TGCAGTGCTAGAGCCCACTGGCGGGAGTATGAGCAGTTCTTC
TRBV15,NA,TRBJ1-1,few,CATSFWRNTEAFF,TGTGCCACCAGTTTTTGGAGGAACACTGAAGCTTTCTTT
TRBV5-1,TRBD1,TRBJ2-3,NA,CATRQGTFTDTQYF,TGCGCCACCCGACAGGGGACCTTCACAGATACGCAGTATTTT
TRBV12-3/TRBV12-4,TRBD1,TRBJ2-5,NA,CASSPATGFKTQYF,TGTGCCAGCAGTCCCGCGACAGGGTTTAAGACCCAGTACTTC
TRBV4-1,TRBD2,TRBJ2-1,many,CASSPAGGSNEQFF,TGCGCCAGCAGCCCAGCGGGAGGGAGCAATGAGCAGTTCTTC
TRBV11-1,TRBD2,TRBJ2-7,many,CAETRTSSYEQYF,TGTGCCGAAACGCGGACTAGCAGCTACGAGCAGTACTTC
TRBV27,NA,TRBJ2-1,few,CASSYGGPGAYNEQFF,TGTGCCAGCAGTTATGGAGGTCCGGGCGCCTACAATGAGCAGTTCTTC
TRBV24-1,TRBD2,TRBJ2-7,NA,CATSESSSGRGSYEQYF,TGTGCCACCAGTGAGTCCTCTAGCGGGAGGGGCTCCTACGAGCAGTACTTC
TRBV7-3,TRBD2,TRBJ2-1,few,CASRISGRASEQFF,TGTGCCAGCAGGATTAGCGGGAGGGCAAGTGAGCAGTTCTTC
TRBV7-8,TRBD1,TRBJ2-7,NA,CASSPDRVLLHEQYF,TGTGCCAGCAGCCCGGACAGGGTCCTTCTCCACGAGCAGTACTTC
TRBV20-1,NA,TRBJ2-2,few,CSARDKAWGELFF,TGCAGTGCTAGAGATAAGGCTTGGGGGGAGCTGTTTTTT
TRBV5-1,NA,TRBJ2-3,NA,CASSSRPLSTDTQYF,TGCGCCAGCAGCTCCCGACCGCTAAGCACAGATACGCAGTATTTT
TRBV5-1,NA,TRBJ1-1,NA,CASTPQTGNTEAFF,TGCGCCAGCACCCCTCAGACAGGGAACACTGAAGCTTTCTTT
TRBV12-5,TRBD1,TRBJ2-7,NA,CASGGDRGFEQYF,TGTGCTAGTGGAGGGGACAGGGGGTTTGAGCAGTACTTC
TRBV5-1,NA,TRBJ2-3,NA,CASSFTQSTDTQYF,TGCGCCAGCAGCTTTACCCAGTCCACAGATACGCAGTATTTT
TRBV11-2,NA,TRBJ2-7,NA,CASSPSGTTTYEQYF,TGTGCCAGCAGCCCATCCGGGACAACTACCTACGAGCAGTACTTC
TRBV12-3/TRBV12-4,NA,TRBJ1-5,NA,CASSLKDNQPQHF,TGTGCCAGCAGTTTAAAGGACAATCAGCCCCAGCATTTT
TRBV9,NA,TRBJ2-5,few,CASSVSRYQETQYF,TGTGCCAGCAGCGTATCCAGGTACCAAGAGACCCAGTACTTC
TRBV24-1,NA,TRBJ2-1,NA,CATSAAGALNEQFF,TGTGCCACCAGTGCTGCGGGCGCTCTCAATGAGCAGTTCTTC
TRBV11-2,NA,TRBJ2-1,NA,CASSSLQERVNEQFF,TGTGCCAGCAGCTCTCTTCAGGAGCGAGTCAATGAGCAGTTCTTC
TRBV12-3/TRBV12-4,TRBD1,TRBJ2-2,few,CASSRQGAHTGELFF,TGTGCCAGCAGTCGCCAGGGGGCGCACACCGGGGAGCTGTTTTTT
TRBV11-2,NA,TRBJ2-7,few,CASSYRRDTSYEQYF,TGTGCCAGCAGCTATCGCCGGGACACCTCCTACGAGCAGTACTTC
TRBV9,NA,TRBJ2-1,few,CASSDGLGNEQFF,TGTGCCAGCAGCGACGGACTTGGCAATGAGCAGTTCTTC
TRBV4-2,NA,TRBJ2-7,NA,CASSQDPGQGPISYEQYF,TGTGCCAGCAGCCAAGATCCGGGCCAGGGGCCGATCTCCTACGAGCAGTACTTC
TRBV14,TRBD1,TRBJ1-1,NA,CASSQEILRGLPGTEAFF,TGTGCCAGCAGCCAAGAGATCTTGAGGGGGCTGCCCGGCACTGAAGCTTTCTTT
TRBV6-2/TRBV6-3,NA,TRBJ1-6,few,CASSQDARSWGGPLHF,TGTGCCAGCAGCCAGGACGCAAGAAGTTGGGGCGGACCCCTCCACTTT
TRBV18,TRBD2,TRBJ2-1,few,CASSPRFSGVTYNEQFF,TGTGCCAGCTCACCACGGTTTAGCGGGGTTACCTACAATGAGCAGTTCTTC
TRBV4-1,NA,TRBJ2-7,many,CASSQGWASYEQYF,TGCGCCAGCAGCCAAGGGTGGGCTAGCTACGAGCAGTACTTC
TRBV6-1,TRBD1,TRBJ2-5,NA,CASRDRGGIEETQYF,TGTGCCAGCAGAGACAGGGGAGGAATAGAGGAGACCCAGTACTTC
TRBV18,TRBD1,TRBJ2-1,NA,CASSPDRGRNEQFF,TGTGCCAGCTCGCCGGACAGGGGGCGGAATGAGCAGTTCTTC
TRBV12-3/TRBV12-4,TRBD2,TRBJ2-2,NA,CASSSLRTSGRQNTGELFF,TGTGCCAGCAGTTCGCTTAGGACTAGCGGGAGGCAGAACACCGGGGAGCTGTTTTTT
TRBV5-1,NA,TRBJ1-4,NA,CASSLEGGEKLFF,TGCGCCAGCAGCTTGGAGGGGGGTGAAAAACTGTTTTTT
TRBV4-2,NA,TRBJ2-1,NA,CASSQDGSADEQFF,TGTGCCAGCAGCCAAGATGGCAGCGCCGATGAGCAGTTCTTC
TRBV20-1,NA,TRBJ1-5,few,CSARGPGQDLLPQHF,TGCAGTGCTAGAGGGCCGGGACAAGACCTTTTGCCCCAGCATTTT
TRBV7-9,NA,TRBJ2-6,few,CASRDSSYSGANVLTF,TGTGCCAGTCGGGATAGCAGCTACTCTGGGGCCAACGTCCTGACTTTC
TRBV7-9,TRBD1,TRBJ1-2,NA,CASSFPGQGAVGYTF,TGTGCCAGCAGCTTTCCGGGACAGGGGGCAGTCGGCTACACCTTC
TRBV3-1,NA,TRBJ2-3,many,CASSQEISGLSTDTQYF,TGTGCCAGCAGCCAGGAAATCAGCGGGCTAAGCACAGATACGCAGTATTTT
TRBV12-3/TRBV12-4,NA,TRBJ2-7,few,CASSTRVRYEQYF,TGTGCCAGCAGTACTCGCGTCCGTTACGAGCAGTACTTC
TRBV12-5,TRBD1,TRBJ2-7,many,CASGPGTVYEQYF,TGTGCTAGTGGGCCCGGGACAGTCTACGAGCAGTACTTC
TRBV20-1,TRBD2,TRBJ2-5,NA,CSAPGLARETQYF,TGCAGTGCTCCGGGACTAGCGAGAGAGACCCAGTACTTC
TRBV12-3/TRBV12-4,NA,TRBJ1-2,few,CASSFGLPGYTF,TGTGCCAGCAGTTTTGGACTGCCGGGCTACACCTTC
TRBV9,TRBD2,TRBJ2-1,few,CASSGGQDRAGGPESSYNEQFF,TGTGCCAGCAGCGGCGGCCAAGATAGGGCGGGAGGGCCTGAGAGCTCCTACAATGAGCAGTTCTTC
TRBV28,TRBD2,TRBJ2-7,NA,CAIYSGTSGSYEQYF,TGTGCCATCTATTCCGGGACTAGCGGTTCCTACGAGCAGTACTTC
TRBV2,NA,TRBJ2-3,few,CASSLQGPLMPDTQYF,TGTGCCAGCAGTTTACAGGGCCCCCTTATGCCAGATACGCAGTATTTT
TRBV12-3/TRBV12-4,NA,TRBJ2-5,NA,CASSSWTAQETQYF,TGTGCCAGCAGTTCCTGGACAGCACAAGAGACCCAGTACTTC
TRBV20-1,NA,TRBJ2-5,many,CSARSRTDQETQYF,TGCAGTGCTAGATCTAGGACAGACCAAGAGACCCAGTACTTC
TRBV4-1,NA,TRBJ2-7,many,CASRGAPHSYEQYF,TGCGCGTCCCGGGGGGCTCCTCACTCCTACGAGCAGTACTTC
TRBV5-1,NA,TRBJ2-7,NA,CASSRIPDGGYEQYF,TGCGCCAGCAGCCGAATACCCGACGGAGGCTACGAGCAGTACTTC
TRBV5-1,TRBD2,TRBJ2-3,few,CASRGGLAGVREQYF,TGCGCCAGCAGAGGGGGTCTAGCGGGAGTACGGGAGCAGTATTTT
TRBV11-3,TRBD1,TRBJ1-3,few,CASSTGTGTGNTIYF,TGTGCCAGCAGCACCGGGACAGGGACTGGAAACACCATATATTTT
TRBV21-1,NA,TRBJ2-3,NA,CASSKEGGGVGHGTDTQYF,NA
TRBV1,NA,TRBJ2-7,NA,CTSLGCCGPNYEQYF,TGCACCAGCCTTGGGTGTTGCGGGCCAAACTACGAGCAGTACTTC
TRBV12-3/TRBV12-4,TRBD1,TRBJ2-1,NA,CASRNRDRVSNEQFF,TGTGCCAGCAGGAATCGGGACAGGGTTTCCAATGAGCAGTTCTTC
TRBV5-1,NA,TRBJ2-1,many,CASSLENRATIDEQFF,TGCGCCAGCAGCTTGGAGAACAGGGCGACAATCGATGAGCAGTTCTTC
TRBV20-1,TRBD2,TRBJ2-1,NA,CSASIAGDNYNEQFF,TGCAGTGCTAGCATAGCGGGAGATAATTACAATGAGCAGTTCTTC
TRBV9,TRBD1,TRBJ2-7,few,CASSVSSTGVNEQYF,TGTGCCAGCAGCGTTTCGTCGACAGGGGTAAACGAGCAGTACTTC
TRBV18,NA,TRBJ1-4,many,CASSTGVKANEKLFF,TGTGCCAGCTCAACGGGGGTGAAGGCTAATGAAAAACTGTTTTTT